This T cell receptor beta chain was identified in a study of blood T cell repertoires in COVID-19. The CDR3 consists of 15 residues. CDR1 is KGHSH, CDR2 LQKENI, per germline. Trimming pared 3 bases from V and 1 base from J, leaving 12 bases between. TCRdb's copy holds only in-frame clones and misses some; the assay was immunoSEQ multiplex PCR. This table holds 290,000 or so clones, around 90% found once. The participants were between about 18 and 90 years old and came from some 23 US areas. Participants' own reports of clinical history determined their cohort assignment. What the recovered Cohort 3 donors had was two negative PCRs, clearance, or symptom resolution.

Material for sequencing was PBMCs or T cells enriched from blood (not recorded which). This sequence originates from a young woman who had recovered from COVID-19. This chain uses TRBV18 with TRBJ1-1, with D possibly matching TRBD1 (6 bases). In nucleotides, the CDR3 is TGTGCCAGCTCACCTATCCCGGGACAGAACACTGAAGCTTTCTTT. Its translation: CASSPIPGQNTEAFF.